A selection of T cell receptor beta chains follows, all from one sample in a study of CD8 T cells in ankylosing spondylitis. TCRdb reanalysed the 5' RACE reads using MiXCR and keeps one entry per CDR3 protein. The profile shows about 170,000 distinct CDR3 sequences, around 16% of them singletons. The source material was blood, either unsorted or a sorted T cell fraction (not recorded which). The source is a male donor with ankylosing spondylitis or in good health (not recorded which). CDR3s include the opening cysteine and the closing phenylalanine or tryptophan. Fields, in order: D gene, clone size, J gene, CDR3 length, V gene, CDR3 DNA, CDR3 protein. A D gene is named only where the DNA matches it firmly. Size values are once, few and many counts, or a class for expanded clones, and some rows have none.

>.|few|TRBJ2-2|15|TRBV3-1
TGTGCCAGCAGCCCTCGTACTGGGAACACCGGGGAGCTGTTTTTT
CASSPRTGNTGELFF
>TRBD1|many|TRBJ2-3|15|TRBV10-3
TGTGCCATCAGTGAGTTACAGGGGAGCACAGATACGCAGTATTTT
CAISELQGSTDTQYF
>.|many|TRBJ2-2|15|TRBV10-3
TGTGCCATCAGGGGGATCAATTATAACACCGGGGAGCTGTTTTTT
CAIRGINYNTGELFF
>TRBD2|few|TRBJ2-1|15|TRBV7-8
TGTGCCAGCAGCTTAGTGGCGGGAGGGTACAATGAGCAGTTCTTC
CASSLVAGGYNEQFF
>.|many|TRBJ2-3|14|TRBV4-2
TGTGCCAGCAGCCAACCCCCGGACACAGATACGCAGTATTTT
CASSQPPDTDTQYF
>TRBD1|once|TRBJ2-1|13|TRBV7-2
TGTGCCAGCAGCTTCACAGGGGGCAGTGAGCAGTTCTTC
CASSFTGGSEQFF
>TRBD2|once|TRBJ2-2|16|TRBV5-1
TGCGCCAGCAGCTTGAAGGCTAGCGGGGGCACCGGGGAGCTGTTTTTT
CASSLKASGGTGELFF
>.|.|TRBJ1-4|14|TRBV5-1
TGCGCCAGCCGCGTTGGGGGGAGTCGTGAAAAACTGTTTTTT
CASRVGGSREKLFF
>TRBD2|.|TRBJ2-7|16|TRBV28
TGTGCCAGCAGTCTACCGGGACTAGCGGGACGATACGAGCAGTACTTC
CASSLPGLAGRYEQYF
>TRBD1|few|TRBJ2-2|18|TRBV6-5
TGTGCCAGCAGTTACTGGGGCACCGGGACAGGGAACACCGGGGAGCTGTTTTTT
CASSYWGTGTGNTGELFF
>.|few|TRBJ2-2|16|TRBV24-1
TGTGCCACCAGTGACCGCGGGGACACCTACACCGGGGAGCTGTTTTTT
CATSDRGDTYTGELFF
>TRBD2|few|TRBJ2-1|19|TRBV6-5
TGTGCCAGCAGTTCGACTAGCGGGACACCTTGGAGCTCCTACAATGAGCAGTTCTTC
CASSSTSGTPWSSYNEQFF
>.|few|TRBJ2-1|14|TRBV21-1
TGTGCCAGCAGCAGAGGATTCCTCGGCAATGAGCAGTTCTTC
CASSRGFLGNEQFF
>TRBD1|.|TRBJ1-1|14|TRBV5-1
TGCGCCAGCAGCTTGGGTCAGGGGGGCGCTGAAGCTTTCTTT
CASSLGQGGAEAFF
>TRBD2|few|TRBJ2-1|16|TRBV7-6
TGTGCCAGCAGCTTAGGTGGAGCGGGAGGGTACAATGAGCAGTTCTTC
CASSLGGAGGYNEQFF
>.|many|TRBJ2-5|15|TRBV7-6
TGTGCCAGCAGCTTAAACGCGGTAGACCAAGAGACCCAGTACTTC
CASSLNAVDQETQYF
>TRBD2|.|TRBJ2-2|17|TRBV28
TGTGCCAGCAACCCACCTGGACTAGCGGCCCACACCGGGGGGCTGTTTTTT
CASNPPGLAAHTGGLFF
>.|medium-sized|TRBJ1-1|13|TRBV5-1
TGCGCCAGCAGCTTGCAAGGGGATACTGAAGCTTTCTTT
CASSLQGDTEAFF
>TRBD2|many|TRBJ2-1|15|TRBV28
TGTGCCAGCAGTCCCGGGACTAGCGGGAGACTTGAGCAGTTCTTC
CASSPGTSGRLEQFF
>.|many|TRBJ2-7|11|TRBV2
TGTGCCCGCCCAATTTACCACGAGCAGTACTTC
CARPIYHEQYF
>TRBD2|many|TRBJ2-2|16|TRBV5-1
TGCGCCAGCAGCTTATCTAGCGGCGCGAACACCGGGGAGCTGTTTTTT
CASSLSSGANTGELFF
>.|many|TRBJ1-6|14|TRBV5-1
TGCGCCAGCAGCTTAAGTGGGGTTGATTCACCCCTCCACTTT
CASSLSGVDSPLHF
>.|many|TRBJ1-4|14|TRBV18
TGTGCCAGCTCACCGGCAGGGTGGAATGAAAAACTGTTTTTT
CASSPAGWNEKLFF
>.|many|TRBJ2-5|11|TRBV12-3/TRBV12-4
TGTGCCAGCAGCCACGAAGAGACCCAGTACTTC
CASSHEETQYF
>TRBD2|few|TRBJ2-1|16|TRBV7-3
TGTGCCAGCAGCCGAATAGCAGCGGGAGTTCTTAATGAGCAGTTCTTC
CASSRIAAGVLNEQFF
>TRBD2|.|TRBJ2-5|15|TRBV29-1
TGCAGCGTTGAGTTCCCCGGGACTAGAGGGGAGACCCAGTACTTC
CSVEFPGTRGETQYF
>.|few|TRBJ2-3|13|TRBV3-1
TGTGCCAGCAGCCAAGCCGGCCCAGATACGCAGTATTTT
CASSQAGPDTQYF
>.|once|TRBJ2-6|14|TRBV12-3/TRBV12-4
TGTGCCAGCAGTTCCTCGTGGGGGGCCAACGTCCTGACTTTC
CASSSSWGANVLTF
>.|.|TRBJ1-4|15|TRBV6-5
TGTGCCAGCAGACCGGAGGGCGGAACTAATGAAAAACTGTTTTTT
CASRPEGGTNEKLFF
>.|few|TRBJ1-2|15|TRBV9
TGTGCCAGCAGCTCAAGGTCAGGGCGAGATTATGGCTACACCTTC
CASSSRSGRDYGYTF
>.|.|TRBJ2-7|19|TRBV12-2
TGTGCAAGTCGCTATCGCCGAGGATTGCCGACTAGCAGATACTACGAGCAGTACTTC
CASRYRRGLPTSRYYEQYF
>.|once|TRBJ1-1|13|TRBV4-1
TGCGCCAGCAGCCAAGTCCCGAACACTGAAGCTTTCTTT
CASSQVPNTEAFF
>.|many|TRBJ1-5|14|TRBV27
TGTGCCAGCAGTTTATTCGGGGCCGGGGGGCCCCAGCATTTT
CASSLFGAGGPQHF
>.|few|TRBJ2-1|16|TRBV6-2/TRBV6-3
TGTGCCAGCAGTCCACTTCGGGGGAGTGCCTACAATGAGCAGTTCTTC
CASSPLRGSAYNEQFF
>TRBD1|few|TRBJ1-1|14|TRBV20-1
TGCAGTGCTAGACAGGGGGTGATATTCACTGAAGCTTTCTTT
CSARQGVIFTEAFF
>TRBD1|many|TRBJ2-1|16|TRBV28
TGTGCCAGCAGTTTAACCGGGGCCAGGGGGTCGAATGAGCAGTTCTTC
CASSLTGARGSNEQFF
>.|.|TRBJ1-3|18|TRBV6-5
TGTGCCAGCAGTTACGACACGGGGTCCCTCTCTCCTGGAAACACCATATATTTT
CASSYDTGSLSPGNTIYF
>TRBD2|.|TRBJ2-1|18|TRBV2
TGTACCAGCTGTTTCGGCGGGAGGGCCCGGCCGGTGGGGAATGAGCAGTTCTTC
CTSCFGGRARPVGNEQFF
>.|.|TRBJ1-2|15|TRBV6-1
TGTGCCAGCACTACCAGGGGTGAAACGAGCTATGGCTACACCTTC
CASTTRGETSYGYTF
>.|.|TRBJ2-6|10|TRBV20-1
TGCAGTGCTGGGGCCAACGTCCTGACTTTC
CSAGANVLTF
>.|once|TRBJ2-6|14|TRBV29-1
TGCAGCGTTGTTTCTATGTCTGGGGCCAACGCCCTGACTTTC
CSVVSMSGANALTF
>TRBD2|.|TRBJ2-5|17|TRBV3-1
TGTGCCAGCAGCCAAGAAGGTCTAGCGGGAGTCTATGAGACCCAGTACTTC
CASSQEGLAGVYETQYF
>.|few|TRBJ2-1|16|TRBV11-3
TGTGCCAGTTCGTCGAGAGGGTCCAGCTCCTACAATGAGCAGTTCTTC
CASSSRGSSSYNEQFF
>TRBD2|.|TRBJ2-7|17|TRBV7-8
TGTGCCAGCAGCTTAGATTTTGGTGGCGGGAGTTCCTACGAGCAGTACTTC
CASSLDFGGGSSYEQYF
>TRBD2|.|TRBJ2-7|14|TRBV29-1
TGCAGCGTTGAGTTAACTAGCGGGCCCTACGAGCAGTACTTC
CSVELTSGPYEQYF
>.|many|TRBJ1-4|14|TRBV6-1
TGTGCCAGCAGTGCAGGGCCGACTAATGAAAAACTGTTTTTT
CASSAGPTNEKLFF
>.|many|TRBJ1-2|16|TRBV5-1
TGCGCCAGCAGCTTGTCTAACGGGCAGGGCTTGAGAGGCTACACCTTC
CASSLSNGQGLRGYTF
>TRBD2|once|TRBJ2-2|15|TRBV7-8
TGTGCCAGCAGTTTCGGGAGGGCGGTCACCGGGGAGCTGTTTTTT
CASSFGRAVTGELFF
>TRBD2|many|TRBJ2-1|15|TRBV6-5
TGTGCCAGCAGTTACTCCGGGACTAGTCTTCTTGAGCAGTTCTTC
CASSYSGTSLLEQFF